The sequence of this T cell receptor beta chain was determined in a study of monozygotic twins with inflammatory bowel disease. Study-wide points: In these data, no single strong IBD-associated signal or clonotype received support. Whereas healthy co-twins had higher TCRbeta diversity (inverse Simpson), IBD patients had lower diversity.

About this clonotype: The antigen is undetermined.

The CDR3 runs 14 residues. Eight reactions per sample, run separately, yielded cDNA. TCRdb reprocessed the 5' RACE reads, with one entry per CDR3 protein and no DNA. The ten top clones account for 2% to 2.5%, within a sample of some 450,000 distinct CDR3 sequences. This chain uses TRBV12-3 or TRBV12-4 with TRBJ1-2; TCRdb gives TRBD1 as the D gene, but with no DNA this cannot be confirmed. Sequencing was done on a sample of blood. This sequence originates from a human donor with ulcerative colitis or Crohn's disease, or a healthy co-twin of an affected twin (not recorded which). CDR3 loop: CASSPTGEGLGYTF.